This T cell receptor beta chain was sequenced during a study of cytomegalovirus exposure and HLA in healthy donors. Researchers ran the PCR with 60 Vbeta and 13 Jbeta primers. Sequencing was performed with immunoSEQ multiplex PCR; in TCRdb, only in-frame clones are kept and a portion is missing. The sample holds around 130,000 clones, about three quarters seen once. Study-level points and caveats: Indistinguishability led to the exclusion of some V segments, TRBV6-2 and TRBV6-3 included. Researchers reported from a later analysis that most CMV-associated TCR beta chains appeared HLA-restricted. About 87% or about 30% of the time was how often most TCR beta V segments were productive, according to an earlier analysis.

The CDR3 extends over 16 amino acids. Germline CDR1 reads SGHRS; CDR2 reads YFSETQ. With V trimmed by 0 bases and J by 2 bases, 5 bases remained unmatched. In regard to this clone: The antigen is unknown.

At the time of sampling, donors were nominally healthy, though unrecorded immune exposures were likely. The source is a human donor in good health. The V gene is TRBV5-1, the J gene TRBJ2-3; 8 nucleotides line up with TRBD1. The specimen was PBMCs. The CDR3 DNA follows: TGCGCCAGCAGCTTGGGACAGGGGAGAATCACAGATACGCAGTATTTT. Translation gives CASSLGQGRITDTQYF.